This TCR beta chain appears in the sequencing data of a study of T cell responses to AZD1222 COVID-19 vaccine. Whole-study context: Analyses pooled second doses at about 4 or about 12 weeks.

Trimming took off 2 bases at V and 7 bases at J, with 12 bases between the two ends. This CDR3 is 13 amino acids long. Germline V gives CDR1 MNHEY, CDR2 SVGAGI. Repertoires were generated with immunoSEQ multiplex PCR, while TCRdb's copy carries only in-frame clones and drops some. The sample lists 90,000 to 120,000 clones; about 93% were seen once. As to this clone: Its target is unknown.

Study-wide findings and caveats: Repertoire sampling happened only post peak T cell response. Distributed over spike, vaccine-associated CD4 TCRs predominated at 160-218 and 743-854. It should be noted that donors were predominantly white British and more often female, and clonal diversity was possibly underestimated.

This clonotype originated in an adult in good health. The material was peripheral blood, obtained on day 0 of AZD1222 vaccination. The chain combines TRBV6-5 with TRBJ2-7, with D perhaps being TRBD1 or TRBD2 (6 bases each). Here the CDR3 reads CASSYGGHSEQYF. The CDR3 DNA reads TGTGCCAGCAGTTACGGGGGGCATTCGGAGCAGTACTTC.